Listed below are T cell receptor beta chains from one sample, sequenced in a study of T cell responses to AZD1222 COVID-19 vaccine. Libraries were prepared by immunoSEQ multiplex PCR; TCRdb keeps only in-frame clonotypes and omits some of them. The sample shows under 150,000 clones, 80% to 90% of them seen only once. The material sequenced was peripheral blood, taken on day 0 of MenACWY control vaccination. The receptors come from an adult in good health. The conserved cysteine and the conserved F or W are not part of the CDR3 here. The D gene is left open where the match is weak.

d_call v_call cdr3_aa
. TRBV18 ASSLQGSTNEKLF
TRBD1 TRBV11-3 ASSSRQGGPNEQF
TRBD1 TRBV12-5 ASVGWDRVKF
TRBD1 TRBV27 ASSPGQYYEQY
. TRBV20-1 SAQMNTEAF
. TRBV10-2 ASSDRQGANEKLF
TRBD1 TRBV4-2 ASSQDSTTGSYNEQF
TRBD1 TRBV2 ASRPTGGTDTQY
TRBD1 TRBV28 ASSLVGTGAYEQY
. TRBV2 ASRTSSTDTQY
TRBD1 TRBV6-6 ASSYSGTGLIYT
TRBD2 TRBV19 ASSMVAGGPNTQY
. TRBV18 ASSPIGEDQPQH
. TRBV4-3 ASSQDLRISPLH
. TRBV21-1 ASSNLEAEQY
. TRBV4-1 ASSQDKTYNSPLH